The 6 T cell receptor beta chains below come from one sample, sequenced in a study of beta chain features in type 1 diabetes. Their recognized antigens are unknown. The study's findings and limits: Moderately but significantly shorter TCRB CDR3s were found in Type 1 diabetes patients in all four CD4+ subsets.

Expressed TCRB transcripts were sequenced because the isolated RNA had all been reverse transcribed beforehand. TCRdb keeps only in-frame clones here, not all; method: immunoSEQ multiplex PCR. The profile shows some 26,000 clones, 68% of them singletons. The sequenced material came from stem cell memory CD4+ T cells from blood. The source of these receptors is a woman aged 40 to 50 with type 1 diabetes.

V gene TRBV10-3 combines with J gene TRBJ1-2; 7 bases agree with TRBD1. V dropped 1 base and J dropped 1; count of bases not matched to a gene: 0. This CDR3 is built from 14 residues. CDR1 is ENHRY, CDR2 SYGVKD, per germline. CDR3 coding DNA: TGTGCCATCAGTGAGTGGGACAGTAACTATGGCTACACCTTC. Its translation is CAISEWDSNYGYTF.

The V call is TRBV19, the J call TRBJ1-4, with D unclear. Germline lookup yields CDR1 LNHDA and CDR2 SQIVND (reference sequence). The CDR3 totals 14 residues. V was clipped by 8 bases and J by 7 bases, with 17 bases between them. This chain's CDR3 is CASSSGRGGEKLFF. In DNA, the CDR3 is TGTGCCAGTTCCTCGGGAAGAGGCGGTGAAAAACTGTTTTTT.

The chain has TRBV7-3 and TRBJ1-3; D is ambiguous. The CDR3 loop spans 13 amino acids. V was trimmed by 6 bases and J by 0 bases, leaving 6 bases between them. Germline V gene sequence: CDR1 SGHTA, CDR2 FQGTGA. CDR3 DNA: TGTGCCAGCAGGGAGAACTCTGGAAACACCATATATTTT. Its translation: CASRENSGNTIYF.

This clone has just one count. This chain joins TRBV25-1 and TRBJ1-6, with 9 bases matching TRBD1. J gave up 5 bases and V 8 bases, and 10 bases lay outside the gene matches. The germline CDR1 and CDR2 sequences are MGHDK and SYGVNS. This CDR3 is built from 16 residues. CDR3 residues: CASRPGQGVNNSPLHF. CDR3 DNA sequence: TGTGCCAGCCGACCGGGACAGGGAGTGAATAATTCACCCCTCCACTTT.

The rearrangement links TRBV18 to TRBJ2-1, with 12 bases identical to TRBD1. The trim removed 5 bases at V and 6 bases at J, leaving 5 bases unmatched. Germline V gene data show CDR1 as KGHSH and CDR2 as LQKENI. This CDR3 contains 15 residues. CDR3 in amino acids: CASSTGQGALNEQFF. In DNA form, the CDR3 reads TGTGCCAGCTCAACGGGACAGGGGGCCCTCAATGAGCAGTTCTTC.

This clone was counted a few times. The chain is built from TRBV28 and TRBJ2-2; the D is unclear. Germline assignment: CDR1 MDHEN and CDR2 SYDVKM. The CDR3 spans 13 residues. V was cut by 4 bases and J by 6 bases, with 9 bases left in between. The CDR3 region has the DNA TGTGCCAGCAGTTCCGGTCGTCCCGGGGAGCTGTTTTTT. As protein: CASSSGRPGELFF. The whole variable domain, remainder taken from reference TRBV28 and TRBJ2-2, is DVKVTQSSRYLVKRTGEKVFLECVQDMDHENMFWYRQDPGLGLRLIYFSYDVKMKEKGDIPEGYSVSREKKERFSLILESASTNQTSMYLCASSSGRPGELFFGEGSRLTVL.